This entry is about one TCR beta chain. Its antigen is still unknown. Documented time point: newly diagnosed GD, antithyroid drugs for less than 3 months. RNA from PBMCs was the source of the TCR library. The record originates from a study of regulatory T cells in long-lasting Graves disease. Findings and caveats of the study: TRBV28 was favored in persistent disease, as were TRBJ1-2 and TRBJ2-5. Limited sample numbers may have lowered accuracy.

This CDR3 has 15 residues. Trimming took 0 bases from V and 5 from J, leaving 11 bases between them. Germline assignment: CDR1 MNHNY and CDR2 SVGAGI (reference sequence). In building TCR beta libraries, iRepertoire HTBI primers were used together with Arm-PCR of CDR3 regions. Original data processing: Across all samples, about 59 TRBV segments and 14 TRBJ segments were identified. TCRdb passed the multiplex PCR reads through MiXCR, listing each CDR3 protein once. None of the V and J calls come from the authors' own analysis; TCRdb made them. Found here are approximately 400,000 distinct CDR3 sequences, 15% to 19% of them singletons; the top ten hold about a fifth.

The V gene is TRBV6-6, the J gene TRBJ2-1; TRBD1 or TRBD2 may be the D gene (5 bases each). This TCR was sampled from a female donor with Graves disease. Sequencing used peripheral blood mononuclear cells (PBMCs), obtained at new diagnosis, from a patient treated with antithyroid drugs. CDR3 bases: TGTGCCAGCAGTTACTCGGTGGGACCCAACAATGAGCAGTTCTTC. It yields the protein CASSYSVGPNNEQFF.